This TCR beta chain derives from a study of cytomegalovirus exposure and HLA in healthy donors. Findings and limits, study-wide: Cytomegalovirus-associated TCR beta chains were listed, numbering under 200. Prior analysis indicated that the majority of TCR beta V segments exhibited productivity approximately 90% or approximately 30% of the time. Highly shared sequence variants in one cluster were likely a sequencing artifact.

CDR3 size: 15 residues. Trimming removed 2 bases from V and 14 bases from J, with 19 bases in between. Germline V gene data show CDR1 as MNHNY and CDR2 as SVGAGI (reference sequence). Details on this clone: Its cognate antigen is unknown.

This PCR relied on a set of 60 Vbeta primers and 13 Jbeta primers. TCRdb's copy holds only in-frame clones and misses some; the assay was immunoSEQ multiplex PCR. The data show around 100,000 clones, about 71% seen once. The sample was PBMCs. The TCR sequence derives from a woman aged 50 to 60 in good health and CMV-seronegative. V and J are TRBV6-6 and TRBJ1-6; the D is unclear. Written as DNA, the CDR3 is TGTGCCAGCAGTTACGGGGAACAAGGGATGGAGGCCCTCCACTTT. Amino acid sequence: CASSYGEQGMEALHF.